Listed below are T cell receptor beta chains from one sample, sequenced in a study of monozygotic twins with inflammatory bowel disease. TCRdb re-called the 5' RACE reads; every CDR3 protein appears as one record, without DNA. The sample's table shows some 90,000 distinct CDR3 sequences. Sequencing used blood. These receptors originate from a human donor with ulcerative colitis or Crohn's disease, or a healthy co-twin of an affected twin (not recorded which). Each CDR3 is given with its conserved first and last residue.

>14|TRBJ2-3|TRBV25-1
CATSSSGGADTQYF
>14|TRBJ1-2|TRBV6-6
CASSYTGGPDGYTF
>12|TRBJ1-2|TRBV12-3/TRBV12-4
CASSGTAYGYTF
>14|TRBJ2-3|TRBV5-1
CASSLGGGEDTQYF
>16|TRBJ1-2|TRBV19
CASSIQTGGFNYGYTF
>14|TRBJ1-1|TRBV29-1
CSTSRRGQNTEAFF
>11|TRBJ1-1|TRBV7-9
CASSFDSEAFF
>15|TRBJ1-2|TRBV7-2
CASSPTGQGAKGYTF
>22|TRBJ1-1|TRBV24-1
CATSDLPSLGGGTHKFNTEAFF
>14|TRBJ2-5|TRBV20-1
CSARVRRGVTAQYF
>15|TRBJ1-6|TRBV7-9
CASSLRETENSPLHF
>15|TRBJ2-1|TRBV20-1
CSARLPGDSYNEQFF
>12|TRBJ1-2|TRBV6-1
CASMQDVYGYTF
>15|TRBJ2-3|TRBV2
CASSIWDREEDTQYF
>14|TRBJ2-7|TRBV14
CASSQQGARYEQYF
>12|TRBJ2-1|TRBV5-1
CASRASGNEQFF
>16|TRBJ2-2|TRBV6-5
CASSYSMETGTGELFF
>12|TRBJ2-5|TRBV10-2
CATQTGQETQYF